Listed here is a single TCR beta chain. Antigen: not known. These data belong to a study of CD8+CD57+ T cells in acquired aplastic anemia. Study summary: Sorted cells (CD4+ and CD8+) yielded DNA amounts that averaged approximately 2.9 ug. CD4+ cell libraries from healthy donors averaged approximately 10 million reads. Study-wide results and limits: Researchers report that 25 to 30 CD8+ CDR3 sequences appeared in both patients and controls.

Both TCR beta VDJ combination and CDR3 sequence profiling were carried out. Genomic DNA was the template for this profiling. A single record per CDR3 protein comes from TCRdb applying MiXCR to the reads. The table lists about 420,000 distinct CDR3 sequences, under 80% of them singletons, with approximately 4% in the top ten. The CDR3 contains 18 residues. Germline assignment: CDR1 MGHRA and CDR2 YSYEKL. Trimming at V came to 0 bases and at J to 1 base, leaving 8 bases not matched to a gene. The clonotype comes from a human donor in good health, serving as a control. J is TRBJ2-1 and V is TRBV4-1; 8 bases align to TRBD2. Sequences were obtained from sorted CD4+, CD8+, or CD8+CD57+ T cells (not recorded which) from PBMCs. In nucleotides, the CDR3 is TGCGCCAGCAGCCAAGATTTTCGGGCTAGCGGGTCCTACAATGAGCAGTTCTTC. Translated: CASSQDFRASGSYNEQFF.